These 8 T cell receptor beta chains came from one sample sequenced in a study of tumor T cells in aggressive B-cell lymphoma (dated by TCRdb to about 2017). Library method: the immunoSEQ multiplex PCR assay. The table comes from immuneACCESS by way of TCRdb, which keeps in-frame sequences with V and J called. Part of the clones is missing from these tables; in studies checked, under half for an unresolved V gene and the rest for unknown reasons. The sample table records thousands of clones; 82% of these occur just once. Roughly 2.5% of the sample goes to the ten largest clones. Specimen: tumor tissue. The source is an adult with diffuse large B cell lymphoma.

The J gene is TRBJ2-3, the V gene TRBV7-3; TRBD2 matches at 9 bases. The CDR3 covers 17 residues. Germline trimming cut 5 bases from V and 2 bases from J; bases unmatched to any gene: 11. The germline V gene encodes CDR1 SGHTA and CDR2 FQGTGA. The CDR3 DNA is TGTGCCAGCAGCCCCATGATGAGCGGGAGGCTCACAGATACGCAGTATTTT. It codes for CASSPMMSGRLTDTQYF. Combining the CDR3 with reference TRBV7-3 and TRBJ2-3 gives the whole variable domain GAGVSQTPSNKVTEKGKYVELRCDPISGHTALYWYRQSLGQGPEFLIYFQGTGAADDSGLPNDRFFAVRPEGSVSTLKIQRTERGDSAVYLCASSPMMSGRLTDTQYFGPGTRLTVL.

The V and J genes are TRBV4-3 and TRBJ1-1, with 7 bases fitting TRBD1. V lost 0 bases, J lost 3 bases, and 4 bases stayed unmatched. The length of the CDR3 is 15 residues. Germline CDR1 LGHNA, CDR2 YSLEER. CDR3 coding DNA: TGCGCCAGCAGCCAAGATCGACAGGGTGACACTGAAGCTTTCTTT. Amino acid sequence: CASSQDRQGDTEAFF.

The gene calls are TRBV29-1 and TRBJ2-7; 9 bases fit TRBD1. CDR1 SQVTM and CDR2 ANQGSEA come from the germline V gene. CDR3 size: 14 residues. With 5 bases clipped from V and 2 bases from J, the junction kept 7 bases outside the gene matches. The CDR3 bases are TGCAGCGTTATCGGAGGGGACAGGGCCTACGAGCAGTACTTC. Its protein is CSVIGGDRAYEQYF.

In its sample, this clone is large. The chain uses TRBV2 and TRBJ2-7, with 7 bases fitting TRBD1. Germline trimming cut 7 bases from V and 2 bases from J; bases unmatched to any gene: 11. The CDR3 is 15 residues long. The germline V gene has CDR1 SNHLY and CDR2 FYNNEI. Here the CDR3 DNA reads TGTGCCAGCAATAGGGGGCCAGGTGATACCTACGAGCAGTACGTC. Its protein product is CASNRGPGDTYEQYV.

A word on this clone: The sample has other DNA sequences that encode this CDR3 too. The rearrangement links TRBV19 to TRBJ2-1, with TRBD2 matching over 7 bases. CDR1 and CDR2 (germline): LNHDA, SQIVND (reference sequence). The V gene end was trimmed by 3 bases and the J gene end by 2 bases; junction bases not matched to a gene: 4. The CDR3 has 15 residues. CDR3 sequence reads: CASSISSGAYNEQFF. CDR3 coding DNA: TGTGCCAGTAGTATTTCTAGCGGAGCCTACAATGAGCAGTTCTTC.

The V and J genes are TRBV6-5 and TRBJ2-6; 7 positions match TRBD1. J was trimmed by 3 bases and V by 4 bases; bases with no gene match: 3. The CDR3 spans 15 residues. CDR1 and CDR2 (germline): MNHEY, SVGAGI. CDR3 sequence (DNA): TGTGCCAGCAGTTTACAGGGGTTTGGGGCCAACGTCCTGACTTTC. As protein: CASSLQGFGANVLTF.

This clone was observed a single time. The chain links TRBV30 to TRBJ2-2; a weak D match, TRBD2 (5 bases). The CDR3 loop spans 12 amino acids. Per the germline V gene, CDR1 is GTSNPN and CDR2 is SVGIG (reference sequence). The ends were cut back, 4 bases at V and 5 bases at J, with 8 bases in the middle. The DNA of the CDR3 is TGTGCCTGGAATTCGGGAACCGGGGAGCTGTTTTTT. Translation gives CAWNSGTGELFF.

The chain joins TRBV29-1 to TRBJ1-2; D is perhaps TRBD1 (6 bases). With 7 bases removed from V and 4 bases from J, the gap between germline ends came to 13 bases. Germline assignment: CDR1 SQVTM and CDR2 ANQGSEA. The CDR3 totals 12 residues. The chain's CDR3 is CSGGTGLYGYTF. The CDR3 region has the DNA TGCAGCGGTGGAACAGGGCTCTATGGCTACACCTTC.